This TCR beta chain was sequenced for a study of regulatory T cells in long-lasting Graves disease (dated by TCRdb to about 2021). Background on the whole study: To count as having persistent Graves' disease, a patient had to have received antithyroid drug treatment for over 5 years with TSH receptor autoantibodies remaining persistently positive. TCR sequencing covered 13 persistent and roughly 20 newly diagnosed Graves' disease patients, some 33 samples in total. The study took place in China and was registered as a clinical trial. Peripheral blood TCR sequencing and RNA sequencing compared persistent Graves' disease patients with newly diagnosed Graves' disease patients. Antithyroid drugs had been taken for approximately ten years on average by persistent Graves' disease patients in the clinical cohort. On the study overall, not on this receptor specifically: Compared with newly diagnosed patients, patients with persistent Graves' disease had lower TCR Shannon entropy and fewer highly expanded clones, which suggests clonal expansion. More public clonotypes were shared among persistent patients (around 2,600) than among newly diagnosed patients (just under 1,000). Because the primary lesion, thyroid tissue, could not be accessed, the study looked at peripheral blood alone. Only the TCR beta chain was sequenced and analyzed. TRBV28, TRBJ1-2 and TRBJ2-5 were preferentially used in persistent disease, while TRBV20-1 and TRBJ2-1 were favored in newly diagnosed disease. The authors acknowledged the small sample size as a limitation that may reduce accuracy.

Per the publication, the time point label means: persistent/refractory GD, antithyroid drugs over 5 years with positive TRAb. For both TCR sequencing and RNA sequencing, RNA was extracted from PBMCs using TRIzol. Graves' disease was diagnosed according to American Thyroid Association guidelines. The patients came from an endocrinology department in Xi'an, China. Each patient gave 9 to 10 milliliters of peripheral blood, collected in an EDTA anticoagulant tube. Ficoll Paque Plus density gradient separation was used to isolate PBMCs, and no additional T cell sorting was done. An Agilent 2100 Bioanalyzer and agarose gel were used to assess RNA quality, and a NanoDrop 2000 was used to measure RNA concentration. V and J lose 1 base and 3 bases, and a span of 7 bases separates them. The cysteine opens and the phenylalanine closes a CDR3 of 13 amino acids. This entry keeps only the CDR3 DNA: 39 bases, framed from base 1. The CDR1 and CDR2 encoded by the germline V gene are SGHAT and FQNNGV.

Ten or more counts support this clonotype. Its antigen remains undetermined. No much larger clone exists at a distance of one base, and base qualities are not known. The library was generated by multiplex PCR. The sequencer was an Illumina HiSeq 4000. CDR3 regions were amplified by Arm-PCR with iRepertoire HTBI primers to construct TCR beta libraries. Gel purification was performed on PCR products prior to sequencing. In the source study's methods: Gene usage analysis of CDR3 amino acid clonotypes used the approximately 62 TRBV and approximately 13 TRBJ segments found across samples. COPE and FqMerger were used to merge the filtered high-quality paired reads into contigs. BLAST was used to align contigs to IMGT TRBV, TRBD and TRBJ reference genes, and CDR3 was defined according to IMGT. Any clonotype with a frequency above 0.1% was counted as a highly expanded clone. Shannon entropy was used to measure repertoire diversity, and the Gini coefficient was used to measure V-J evenness. A clonotype was considered public if more than one individual shared it. Clones were called with MiXCR by TCRdb after fastp trimmed the public reads at Q25, and only in-frame beta chains were retained. Rows with one shared CDR3 protein collapse into an entry with the most common genes and DNA. The V and J calls were not made by the authors but by TCRdb's processing. This sample gives some 440,000 distinct CDR3 sequences in total; 20% to 25% of them show up just once. The ten most abundant clones make up 6.5% to 10% of the sample.

Sequencing used peripheral blood mononuclear cells (PBMCs), obtained when the disease was refractory, from a patient treated with antithyroid drugs. This receptor was obtained from a female donor with Graves disease. The V and J segments used are TRBV11-2 and TRBJ2-7, with the D gene not clear enough to name. The CDR3 reads as follows: CASSLVQVYEQYF. The nucleotide sequence reads as follows: TGTGCCAGCAGCTTAGTGCAGGTCTACGAGCAGTACTTC.